A single sample gave rise to the 16 T cell receptor beta chains below, sequenced in a study of cytomegalovirus exposure and HLA in healthy donors (dated by TCRdb to about 2017). Library preparation was by the immunoSEQ multiplex PCR assay. For the multiplex PCR, a mixture combining 60 forward primers for TCR Vbeta segments and 13 reverse primers for TCR Jbeta segments was used. TCRdb retrieved this table from immuneACCESS and kept in-frame rearrangements only. Not all clones are present; in checked studies, unresolved V genes account for under half, and no reason is known for the remainder. This sample holds roughly 50,000 clones; under 90% were observed only once. The ten largest account for roughly 3% of the sample. The sample comprised PBMCs. The receptor source for this set is a woman between 18 and 30 years old in good health and CMV-seronegative.

This chain connects TRBV7-8 to TRBJ1-1, with TRBD1 matching over 8 bases. With V trimmed by 5 bases and J by 3 bases, 8 bases remained unmatched. Germline CDR1 reads SGHVS; CDR2 reads FQNEAQ. The CDR3 sequence is 15 residues long. In DNA form, the CDR3 reads TGTGCCAGCAGCCTCAGGGGGCGGGGCTACACTGAAGCTTTCTTT. Encoded protein: CASSLRGRGYTEAFF.

The J gene is TRBJ1-1, the V gene TRBV7-2; no clear D gene. This CDR3 has 15 amino acids. Germline lookup yields CDR1 SGHTA and CDR2 FQGNSA. Trimming shortened V by 5 bases and J by 5 bases, and 18 bases separated the two germline ends. CDR3 residues: CASSANRGGMTEAFF. CDR3 sequence (DNA): TGTGCCAGCAGCGCCAACAGAGGAGGGATGACTGAAGCTTTCTTT.

This chain uses TRBV9 with TRBJ2-2; 11 bases line up with TRBD2. V lost 3 bases, J lost 6 bases, and 10 bases stayed unmatched. Germline CDR1 reads SGDLS; CDR2 reads YYNGEE. CDR3 size: 17 residues. In nucleotides, the CDR3 is TGTGCCAGCAGCGACTCGACTAGCGGGAAGTCTTCCGGGGAGCTGTTTTTT. It encodes CASSDSTSGKSSGELFF.

This sequence joins TRBV29-1 and TRBJ2-7, with no clear D. The CDR3 sequence is 15 residues long. V was trimmed by 0 bases and J by 0 bases, leaving 12 bases between them. Germline CDR1 reads SQVTM; CDR2 reads ANQGSEA. Written as DNA, the CDR3 is TGCAGCGTTGAAGATAGAGAGGCCAGCTCCTACGAGCAGTACTTC. This codes for CSVEDREASSYEQYF.

CDR3 residues: CASSLSWSDYGYTF. The CDR3 nucleotides are TGTGCCAGCAGCTTAAGCTGGTCGGACTATGGCTACACCTTC. V gene TRBV7-2 combines with J gene TRBJ1-2; D is ambiguous. V gave up 2 bases and J gave up 3 bases, with 10 bases separating them. CDR3 size: 14 residues. Germline CDR1 reads SGHTA; CDR2 reads FQGNSA.

The gene calls are TRBV10-3 and TRBJ2-2; 9 bases are shared with TRBD2. Losses at the gene ends were 10 bases for V and 2 bases for J; bases not matched to a gene: 8. This CDR3 is built from 15 residues. Germline V gives CDR1 ENHRY, CDR2 SYGVKD. The CDR3 region is CATSGLARNTGELFF. CDR3 DNA: TGTGCCACCTCCGGACTAGCGAGAAACACCGGGGAGCTGTTTTTT.

The chain combines TRBV27 with TRBJ1-3, with D tentatively TRBD1 (6 bases). Looked up from germline, CDR1 is MNHEY and CDR2 is SMNVEV (reference sequence). The CDR3 has 14 amino acids. The V end lost 5 bases, the J end lost 3 bases, and 11 bases lay between the germline ends. The CDR3 protein is CASSKQGYGNTIYF. Here the CDR3 DNA reads TGTGCCAGCAGTAAACAGGGATATGGAAACACCATATATTTT.

In DNA form, the CDR3 reads TGTGCCAGCAACCCCTCCGGGGGGCGGGAGGGCCGGTACGAGCAGTACTTC. It yields the protein CASNPSGGREGRYEQYF. J is TRBJ2-7 and V is TRBV27; 9 positions agree with TRBD2. CDR3 length equals 17 residues. With V trimmed by 7 bases and J by 4 bases, 17 bases remained unmatched. Germline loops: CDR1 MNHEY, CDR2 SMNVEV (reference sequence).

The V call is TRBV6-1, the J call TRBJ2-5; 8 bases map to TRBD2. V was clipped by 10 bases and J by 3 bases; unmatched bases: 10. The germline CDR1 and CDR2 sequences are MNHNS and SASEGT. This CDR3 has 14 amino acids. CDR3 nucleotides: TGTGCCACTCTCACTATAGCGGGAAAAGAGACCCAGTACTTC. Amino acids: CATLTIAGKETQYF.

This chain joins TRBV5-1 and TRBJ2-7, with a possible D match to TRBD2 (6 bases). V was cut by 4 bases and J by 4 bases, with 12 bases left in between. Per the germline V gene, CDR1 is SGHRS and CDR2 is YFSETQ. This CDR3 has 13 residues. Here the CDR3 reads CASSAGTGYEQYF. The CDR3 DNA reads TGCGCCAGCAGCGCCGGGACTGGTTACGAGCAGTACTTC.

This chain links TRBV9 with TRBJ2-1, with a possible D match to TRBD1 (6 bases). The V end lost 0 bases, the J end lost 10 bases, and 14 bases lay between the germline ends. CDR3 length: 14 residues. Germline assignment: CDR1 SGDLS and CDR2 YYNGEE. Here the CDR3 reads CASSVAYRAGEQFF. Written as DNA, the CDR3 is TGTGCCAGCAGCGTAGCTTACAGGGCAGGGGAGCAGTTCTTC.

This clone was detected only once. The rearrangement uses TRBV11-2 and TRBJ1-1; D may be TRBD1 (6 bases). The CDR3 has 15 amino acids. The V and J ends lost 0 bases and 4 bases respectively, with 12 bases between them. Germline CDR1 and CDR2: SGHAT and FQNNGV. The CDR3 nucleotides are TGTGCCAGCAGCTTAGAGTCTGGGGGCGGCACTGAAGCTTTCTTT. Protein product: CASSLESGGGTEAFF.

The V and J genes are TRBV5-1 and TRBJ2-5, with 11 bases that match TRBD2. The J segment lost 4 bases and the V segment lost 3 bases, leaving 2 bases of the junction unmatched. The germline gives CDR1 SGHRS, CDR2 YFSETQ. The CDR3 is 14 amino acids. CDR3 amino acids: CASSYSGRGETQYF. CDR3 DNA sequence: TGCGCCAGCAGCTATAGCGGGAGGGGAGAGACCCAGTACTTC.

This chain joins TRBV30 and TRBJ1-4, with unresolved D. The CDR3 contains 14 residues. The germline V gene encodes CDR1 GTSNPN and CDR2 SVGIG (reference sequence). V shed 2 bases and J shed 5 bases, with 12 bases lying between them. CDR3 residues: CAWSRDELNEKLFF. CDR3 DNA sequence: TGTGCCTGGAGTAGAGACGAACTAAATGAAAAACTGTTTTTT. Using reference TRBV30 and TRBJ1-4 for the parts outside the CDR3, the full variable domain is SQTIHQWPATLVQPVGSPLSLECTVEGTSNPNLYWYRQAAGRGLQLLFYSVGIGQISSEVPQNLSASRPQDRQFILSSKKLLLSDSGFYLCAWSRDELNEKLFFGSGTQLSVL.

V is TRBV9 and J is TRBJ1-6, with D maybe TRBD1 (6 bases). Germline CDR1 reads SGDLS; CDR2 reads YYNGEE. The CDR3 consists of 16 residues. V dropped 1 base and J dropped 0 bases, with 8 bases sitting between them. This chain's CDR3 is CASSVSDSSYNSPLHF. The CDR3 coding sequence is TGTGCCAGCAGCGTATCGGACAGCTCCTATAATTCACCCCTCCACTTT.

The chain uses TRBV15 and TRBJ1-5; 7 bases fit TRBD1. V trimming: 6 bases; J trimming: 2 bases; junction bases outside the gene matches: 10. The CDR3 is 16 amino acids. Germline assignment: CDR1 LNHNV and CDR2 YYDKDF (reference sequence). CDR3: CATSMTGPGGNQPQHF. CDR3 DNA sequence: TGTGCCACCAGTATGACAGGGCCAGGCGGCAATCAGCCCCAGCATTTT.